One and the same sample provided the 27 T cell receptor beta chains below, sequenced in a study of T cell responses to AZD1222 COVID-19 vaccine. Only in-frame clones appear in the TCRdb table, and some are missing; sequencing was by immunoSEQ multiplex PCR. The sample contains around 150,000 clones, more than 85% of which appear only once. The source was peripheral blood, collected 28 days after the second AZD1222 dose. The source is an adult who received the AZD1222 COVID-19 vaccine.

The chain joins TRBV19 to TRBJ1-2, with D unresolved. Trimming took 3 bases from V and 2 from J, leaving 10 bases between them. Per the germline V gene, CDR1 is LNHDA and CDR2 is SQIVND (reference sequence). CDR3 length: 14 amino acids. This CDR3 reads CASSILGSNYGYTF. The CDR3 DNA reads as TGTGCCAGTAGTATCCTGGGGTCGAACTATGGCTACACCTTC.

The DNA for the CDR3 is TGTGCCAGCAGGAGTAGGGTGGGACAGGCCGCTTTCTTT. Translated, it gives CASRSRVGQAAFF. The chain carries TRBV2 and TRBJ1-1, with TRBD1 identical over 8 bases. The length of the CDR3 is 13 residues. Germline loops: CDR1 SNHLY, CDR2 FYNNEI. The V segment lost 6 bases and the J segment 11 bases; nucleotides outside the gene matches: 11.

The chain uses TRBV11-2 and TRBJ1-1, with 8 bases aligning to TRBD1. The CDR3 extends over 15 amino acids. With 4 bases clipped from V and 5 bases from J, the junction kept 9 bases outside the gene matches. Looked up from germline, CDR1 is SGHAT and CDR2 is FQNNGV. The CDR3 reads CASSSLGTGETEAFF. The DNA of the CDR3 is TGTGCCAGCAGCTCGCTGGGGACAGGAGAGACTGAAGCTTTCTTT.

The CDR3 region is CASRPLAGSDTQYF. The CDR3 DNA is TGTGCCAGCAGGCCACTAGCGGGGTCAGATACGCAGTATTTT. The J gene is TRBJ2-3, the V gene TRBV6-5, with 10 bases lining up with TRBD2. V was clipped by 6 bases and J by 4 bases; unmatched bases: 4. The CDR3 has 14 residues. Germline loops: CDR1 MNHEY, CDR2 SVGAGI.

The chain links TRBV18 to TRBJ2-2; the D gene is possibly TRBD1 (6 bases). V was pared by 4 bases and J by 6 bases, with 9 bases between. The CDR3 consists of 13 residues. In germline, CDR1 is KGHSH, CDR2 LQKENI. CDR3 loop: CASSQQGSGELFF. DNA for the CDR3: TGTGCCAGCTCACAACAGGGCTCCGGGGAGCTGTTTTTT.

The rearrangement uses TRBV14 and TRBJ1-2; D is unclear. The CDR3 is 13 residues long. Germline CDR1 reads SGHDN; CDR2 reads FVKESK. The V and J ends lost 4 bases and 6 bases respectively, with 12 bases between them. CDR3 amino acids: CASSLYRRNGYTF. The CDR3 DNA reads as TGTGCCAGCAGCCTTTATCGGAGGAATGGCTACACCTTC.

The chain couples TRBV6-5 to TRBJ2-1; 7 bases fit TRBD2. CDR1 and CDR2 from the germline V gene are MNHEY and SVGAGI. Trimming took 6 bases from V and 1 from J; bases not matched to a gene: 6. The CDR3 is 15 residues long. This chain's CDR3 is CASSRTSASYNEQFF. The CDR3 nucleotides are TGTGCCAGCAGCCGAACTAGCGCATCCTACAATGAGCAGTTCTTC.

The gene calls are TRBV6-5 and TRBJ1-5; no definite D call. Germline CDR1 is MNHEY and CDR2 is SVGAGI. The germline V and J ends were trimmed by 5 bases and 3 bases, with 2 bases remaining between them. The CDR3 is made up of 11 amino acids. Here the CDR3 reads CASSPNQPQHF. CDR3 nucleotides: TGTGCCAGCAGTCCCAATCAGCCCCAGCATTTT.

The V call is TRBV2, the J call TRBJ1-5; D remains unclear. The CDR3 has 13 amino acids. The ends were cut back, 5 bases at V and 0 bases at J, with 5 bases in the middle. Germline V gene lookup returns CDR1 SNHLY and CDR2 FYNNEI. The CDR3, as DNA: TGTGCCAGCAGTTTTGATAGCAATCAGCCCCAGCATTTT. It codes for CASSFDSNQPQHF.

The V call is TRBV5-5, the J call TRBJ2-1, with 8 bases matching TRBD2. The germline gives CDR1 SGHKS, CDR2 YYEKEE (reference sequence). The junction had 12 bases not matched to a gene; V was cut back by 2 bases and J by 8 bases. There are 16 residues in the CDR3. CDR3 bases: TGTGCCAGCAGCTTCATCAGCGGGGGATGGGTCTATGAGCAGTTCTTC. This encodes CASSFISGGWVYEQFF.

V is TRBV29-1 and J is TRBJ2-5; D perhaps matches TRBD1 (5 bases). Germline V gene sequence: CDR1 SQVTM, CDR2 ANQGSEA. CDR3 size: 12 residues. V was pared by 1 base and J by 2 bases, with 5 bases between. In nucleotides, the CDR3 is TGCAGCGTTGAAGGACAGCAAGAGACCCAGTACTTC. The encoded protein is CSVEGQQETQYF.

This chain uses TRBV29-1 with TRBJ1-1, with D hard to call. The CDR3 contains 15 residues. Germline loops: CDR1 SQVTM, CDR2 ANQGSEA. Deletions cut 4 bases from V and 4 bases from J, with 19 bases between. The CDR3 DNA reads TGCAGCGTTGCGGGGTCCTCCGGAGCAGGCACTGAAGCTTTCTTT. It is translated as CSVAGSSGAGTEAFF. The full variable domain, rest sourced from reference TRBV29-1 and TRBJ1-1, is SAVISQKPSRDICQRGTSLTIQCQVDSQVTMMFWYRQQPGQSLTLIATANQGSEATYESGFVIDKFPISRPNLTFSTLTVSNMSPEDSSIYLCSVAGSSGAGTEAFFGQGTRLTVV.

This clone showed up just once. The rearrangement uses TRBV9 and TRBJ2-7; perhaps TRBD2 as D (5 bases). The V end lost 0 bases, the J end lost 5 bases, and 15 bases lay between the germline ends. CDR3 length equals 15 residues. Germline loops: CDR1 SGDLS, CDR2 YYNGEE. The CDR3 loop is CASSVGASSANEQYF. The CDR3 DNA follows: TGTGCCAGCAGCGTAGGAGCTAGCTCGGCCAACGAGCAGTACTTC.

A single count supports this clone. The V gene is TRBV6-2 or TRBV6-3, the J gene TRBJ1-5, with no clear D. CDR1 is MNHEY, CDR2 SVGEGT, per germline. The CDR3 has 13 amino acids. V was clipped by 6 bases and J by 1 base, with 7 bases between them. CDR3 sequence (DNA): TGTGCCAGCAGCCAGGTCAGCAATCAGCCCCAGCATTTT. This codes for CASSQVSNQPQHF.

The chain is built from TRBV11-2 and TRBJ2-2; a possible D gene is TRBD1 (6 bases). Germline V gives CDR1 SGHAT, CDR2 FQNNGV. The CDR3 runs to 15 residues. The V gene lost 10 bases and the J gene lost 7 bases, with 22 bases spanning the gap. The CDR3 coding sequence is TGTGCCACCAAAGTCAGGGGCGCGCTGAGCGGGGAGCTGTTTTTT. This codes for CATKVRGALSGELFF.

This clone was counted a single time. The genes are TRBV11-2 and TRBJ2-2; D remains unclear. V was shortened by 1 base and J by 3 bases, with 6 bases between the two germline ends. The germline V gene has CDR1 SGHAT and CDR2 FQNNGV. This CDR3 comprises 14 residues. This chain's CDR3 is CASSLGRDTGELFF. CDR3 bases: TGTGCCAGCAGCTTAGGCCGGGACACCGGGGAGCTGTTTTTT. The complete variable domain, with remaining parts taken from reference TRBV11-2 and TRBJ2-2, reads EAGVAQSPRYKIIEKRQSVAFWCNPISGHATLYWYQQILGQGPKLLIQFQNNGVVDDSQLPKDRFSAERLKGVDSTLKIQPAKLEDSAVYLCASSLGRDTGELFFGEGSRLTVL.

This sequence joins TRBV7-2 and TRBJ2-5; D is unclear. Per the germline V gene, CDR1 is SGHTA and CDR2 is FQGNSA. V gave up 1 base and J gave up 4 bases, with 10 bases separating them. The CDR3 spans 14 residues. The DNA for the CDR3 is TGTGCCAGCAGCTTAGGAAGGGCAGGAGAGACCCAGTACTTC. Protein: CASSLGRAGETQYF.

This sequence joins TRBV19 and TRBJ2-2; either TRBD1 or TRBD2 may fit D (5 bases each). CDR1 and CDR2 from the germline V gene are LNHDA and SQIVND (reference sequence). The germline V and J ends were trimmed by 8 bases and 5 bases, with 15 bases remaining between them. The CDR3 loop spans 14 amino acids. Here the CDR3 reads CASSRQGVTGELFF. The CDR3 DNA reads TGTGCCAGTTCGAGGCAGGGAGTAACCGGGGAGCTGTTTTTT. The full variable domain, in which reference TRBV19 and TRBJ2-2 provide the parts outside the CDR3, is DGGITQSPKYLFRKEGQNVTLSCEQNLNHDAMYWYRQDPGQGLRLIYYSQIVNDFQKGDIAEGYSVSREKKESFPLTVTSAQKNPTAFYLCASSRQGVTGELFFGEGSRLTVL.

The genes are TRBV7-2 and TRBJ2-1, with D tentatively TRBD1 (5 bases). This CDR3 is built from 13 residues. The V gene's germline CDR1 is SGHTA and CDR2 FQGNSA. V lost 4 bases and J lost 2, with 6 bases in between. This chain's CDR3 is CASSSGTYNEQFF. CDR3 bases: TGTGCCAGCAGCTCAGGGACCTACAATGAGCAGTTCTTC.

The genes are TRBV5-1 and TRBJ1-1; D not certain. V lost 4 bases to trimming and J lost 1 base, with 5 bases between them. Looked up from germline, CDR1 is SGHRS and CDR2 is YFSETQ. This CDR3 contains 12 residues. The CDR3 DNA follows: TGCGCCAGCAGCGTCGGGAACACTGAAGCTTTCTTT. Protein: CASSVGNTEAFF.

The chain is built from TRBV7-8 and TRBJ1-4; D call uncertain. The CDR3 sequence is 14 residues long. CDR1 and CDR2 (germline): SGHVS, FQNEAQ. With 6 bases removed from V and 2 bases from J, the gap between germline ends came to 10 bases. This CDR3 reads CASRASPTNEKLFF. CDR3 coding DNA: TGTGCCAGCAGGGCTTCACCGACTAATGAAAAACTGTTTTTT.

The rearrangement uses TRBV13 and TRBJ2-3; perhaps TRBD1 as D (5 bases). CDR3 length: 14 residues. CDR1 and CDR2 from the germline V gene are PRHDT and FYEKMQ (reference sequence). Trimming pared 4 bases from V and 2 bases from J, leaving 10 bases between. CDR3 bases: TGTGCCAGCAGCTCAAGGGGTCTCACAGATACGCAGTATTTT. Residues: CASSSRGLTDTQYF.

The CDR3 here is CASSPSGGSTDTQYF. DNA for the CDR3: TGTGCCAGCAGCCCAAGCGGGGGGAGCACAGATACGCAGTATTTT. The genes are TRBV3-1 (or the pseudogene TRBV3-2) and TRBJ2-3, with TRBD2 identical over 9 bases. There are 15 residues in the CDR3. The V gene end was trimmed by 4 bases and the J gene end by 0 bases; junction bases not matched to a gene: 2. Germline V gene data show CDR1 as LGHDT and CDR2 as YNNKEL (reference sequence).

The chain uses TRBV2 and TRBJ2-1; 11 nucleotides agree with TRBD2. Germline assignment: CDR1 SNHLY and CDR2 FYNNEI. CDR3 length: 15 amino acids. V trimming: 7 bases; J trimming: 5 bases; junction bases outside the gene matches: 7. CDR3 sequence (DNA): TGTGCCAGCATTCCGGGACTAGCGGACCACAATGAGCAGTTCTTC. Residues: CASIPGLADHNEQFF. The full variable domain, completed using reference TRBV2 and TRBJ2-1, is EPEVTQTPSHQVTQMGQEVILRCVPISNHLYFYWYRQILGQKVEFLVSFYNNEISEKSEIFDDQFSVERPDGSNFTLKIRSTKLEDSAMYFCASIPGLADHNEQFFGPGTRLTVL.

The chain has TRBV19 and TRBJ1-5; D gene ambiguous. Trimming shortened V by 9 bases and J by 6 bases, and 3 bases separated the two germline ends. The CDR3 is 9 amino acids. The germline gives CDR1 LNHDA, CDR2 SQIVND (reference sequence). The CDR3 coding sequence is TGTGCCAGGCCTCAGCCCCAGCATTTT. It yields the protein CARPQPQHF.

The chain employs TRBV25-1 and TRBJ2-1; unclear D gene. Trimming pared 4 bases from V and 0 bases from J, leaving 10 bases between. CDR1 is MGHDK and CDR2 is SYGVNS in the germline V gene. The CDR3 runs to 15 residues. The CDR3 here is CASSVWRSSYNEQFF. The CDR3 DNA reads as TGTGCCAGCAGTGTTTGGAGATCCTCCTACAATGAGCAGTTCTTC.

CDR3 in amino acids: CASSLDLGPYEQYF. The CDR3 DNA reads as TGTGCCAGCAGCTTAGACCTAGGCCCGTACGAGCAGTACTTC. This sequence joins TRBV7-6 and TRBJ2-7; no firm D call. From germline, CDR1 is SGHVS and CDR2 FNYEAQ. The CDR3 has 14 residues. Deletions cut 1 base from V and 4 bases from J, with 11 bases between.